The clone carrying this TCR beta chain was seen a single time. Its specificity is not known. Germline CDR1 and CDR2: SEHNR and FQNEAQ (reference sequence). The CDR3 is 14 residues long. Trimming pared 5 bases from V and 6 bases from J, leaving 14 bases between. The record originates from a study of cytomegalovirus exposure and HLA in healthy donors. Overall study findings and caveats: The classifier reportedly diagnosed cytomegalovirus status with high sensitivity and specificity. Several top significant clusters appeared, in a later analysis, to be linked to common viral pathogens.

The PCR employed 60 Vbeta primers together with 13 Jbeta primers. Sequencing used immunoSEQ multiplex PCR; TCRdb keeps in-frame clones, though not all of them. The sample contains some 130,000 clones, 65% to 90% of which appear only once. Sample: PBMCs. This sequence was found in a man in his late teens or twenties in good health and CMV-seronegative. The chain is built from TRBV7-9 and TRBJ2-1; unclear D gene. This CDR3 is CASSLRVYGNEQFF. The DNA of the CDR3 is TGTGCCAGCAGCCTCCGGGTCTACGGCAATGAGCAGTTCTTC.